The T cell receptor (beta chain) under discussion was sequenced for a study of T-cell reconstitution after alpha-beta-depleted transplantation in children. Preparation of the TCRbeta library involved a method that used unique molecular identifiers. TCRdb passed the PCR reads through MiXCR, listing each CDR3 protein once. The data show about 980,000 distinct CDR3 sequences, 25% to 35% seen once. The V end lost 3 bases, the J end lost 2 bases, and 13 bases lay between the germline ends. The V gene's germline CDR1 is DFQATT and CDR2 SNEGSKA (reference sequence). The CDR3 sequence is 15 residues long. This specimen was PBMCs, mostly from graft donor cells, taken 360 days after TCRalphabeta/CD19-depleted stem cell transplant. This receptor was identified in a boy under three years old who had a stem cell transplant for SCID, so the T cells may come from the graft donor. The V gene is TRBV20-1, the J gene TRBJ2-2; possibly TRBD1 for D (6 bases). The CDR3 DNA reads TGCAGTGCTAGTCCCGGGACACTTAACACCGGGGAGCTGTTTTTT. This encodes CSASPGTLNTGELFF.